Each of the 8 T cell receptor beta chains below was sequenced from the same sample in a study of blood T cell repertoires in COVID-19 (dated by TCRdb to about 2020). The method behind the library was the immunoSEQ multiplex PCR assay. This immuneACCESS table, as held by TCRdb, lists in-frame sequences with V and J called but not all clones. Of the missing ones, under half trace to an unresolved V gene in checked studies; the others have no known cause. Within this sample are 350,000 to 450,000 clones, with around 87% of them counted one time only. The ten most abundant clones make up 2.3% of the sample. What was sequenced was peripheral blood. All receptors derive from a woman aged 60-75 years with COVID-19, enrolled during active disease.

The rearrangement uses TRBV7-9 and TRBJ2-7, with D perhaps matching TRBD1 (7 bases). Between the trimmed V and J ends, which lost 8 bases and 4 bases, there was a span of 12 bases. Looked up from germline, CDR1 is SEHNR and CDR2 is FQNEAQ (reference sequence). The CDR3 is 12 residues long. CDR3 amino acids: CASQGGGYEQYF. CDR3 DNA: TGTGCCAGCCAGGGGGGCGGGTACGAGCAGTACTTC.

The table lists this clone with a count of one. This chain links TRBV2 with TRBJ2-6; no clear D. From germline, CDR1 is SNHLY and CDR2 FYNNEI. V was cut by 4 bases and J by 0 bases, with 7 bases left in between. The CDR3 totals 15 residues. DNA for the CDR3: TGTGCCAGCAGTGGAACATTCTCTGGGGCCAACGTCCTGACTTTC. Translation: CASSGTFSGANVLTF.

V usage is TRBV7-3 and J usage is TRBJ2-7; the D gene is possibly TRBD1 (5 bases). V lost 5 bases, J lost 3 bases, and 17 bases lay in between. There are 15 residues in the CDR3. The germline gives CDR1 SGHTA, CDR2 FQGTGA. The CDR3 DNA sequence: TGTGCCAGCAGCACACACCCAGGGCCAAACTACGAGCAGTACTTC. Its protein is CASSTHPGPNYEQYF.

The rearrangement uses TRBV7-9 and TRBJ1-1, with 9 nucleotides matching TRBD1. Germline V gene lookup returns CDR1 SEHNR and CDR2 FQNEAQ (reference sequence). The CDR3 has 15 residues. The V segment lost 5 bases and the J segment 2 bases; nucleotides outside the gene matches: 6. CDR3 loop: CASSPRTGANTEAFF. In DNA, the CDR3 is TGTGCCAGCAGCCCAAGGACAGGGGCTAACACTGAAGCTTTCTTT.

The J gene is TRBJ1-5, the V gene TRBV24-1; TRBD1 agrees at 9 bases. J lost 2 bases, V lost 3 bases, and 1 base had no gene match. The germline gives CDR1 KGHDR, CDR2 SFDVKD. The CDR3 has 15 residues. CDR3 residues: CATSDRDRGNQPQHF. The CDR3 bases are TGTGCCACCAGTGATAGGGACAGGGGCAATCAGCCCCAGCATTTT.

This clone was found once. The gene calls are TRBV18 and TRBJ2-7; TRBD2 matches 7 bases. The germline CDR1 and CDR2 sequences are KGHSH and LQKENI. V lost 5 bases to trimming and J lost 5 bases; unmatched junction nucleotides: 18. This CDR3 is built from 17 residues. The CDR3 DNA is TGTGCCAGCTCAGCATATCAGGTGTTGGGGGGGAACCACGAGCAGTACTTC. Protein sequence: CASSAYQVLGGNHEQYF.

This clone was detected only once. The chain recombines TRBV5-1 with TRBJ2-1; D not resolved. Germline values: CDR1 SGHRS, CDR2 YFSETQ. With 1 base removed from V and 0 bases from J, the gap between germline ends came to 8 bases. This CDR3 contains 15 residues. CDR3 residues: CASSLLSDSYNEQFF. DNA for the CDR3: TGCGCCAGCAGCTTGCTCTCAGACTCCTACAATGAGCAGTTCTTC.

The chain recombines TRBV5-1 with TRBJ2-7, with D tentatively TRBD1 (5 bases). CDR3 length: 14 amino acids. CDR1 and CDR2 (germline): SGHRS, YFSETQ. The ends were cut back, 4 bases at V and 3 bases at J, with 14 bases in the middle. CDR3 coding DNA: TGCGCCAGCAGCCCAGGGTGGAATAACTACGAGCAGTACTTC. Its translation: CASSPGWNNYEQYF.